This T cell receptor beta chain was captured by sequencing in a study of blood T cell repertoires in COVID-19. Repertoires were generated with immunoSEQ multiplex PCR, while TCRdb's copy carries only in-frame clones and drops some. Of some 320,000 clones listed, more than 70% are singletons. In terms of age and location, participants ranged from roughly 18 to 100 years and lived in roughly 22 US areas. Germline-derived CDR1 and CDR2 are ENHRY and SYGVKD. The V and J ends lost 3 bases and 0 bases respectively, with 2 bases between them. There are 12 residues in the CDR3. The V and J genes are TRBV10-3 and TRBJ2-5; D not resolved. The receptor was isolated from a woman aged 25 to 39 who had recovered from COVID-19. Input material: PBMCs or T cells enriched from blood (not recorded which). CDR3 sequence: CAISDNQETQYF. CDR3 DNA: TGTGCCATCAGTGACAACCAAGAGACCCAGTACTTC.